This entry concerns a single T cell receptor (beta chain). It lacks a known antigen. Per-nucleotide qualities are absent, and no much larger clonotype sits a single base away. The trial excluded patients who had a history of autoimmune disease or who were on systemic immunosuppression. Peripheral blood for TCR sequencing was drawn from every dose cohort at baseline, at cycle 4 day 1 and at cycle 7 day 1. The samples were drawn from a first-in-human, open-label, multicenter phase I dose-escalation trial of ivuxolimab. Adults with locally advanced or metastatic melanoma, renal cell, hepatocellular, or head and neck squamous cell carcinoma were enrolled in the trial. Before TCR sequencing, CD4+ T cells and CD8+ T cells from peripheral blood were sorted into separate populations. This specimen belongs to a study of OX40 agonist ivuxolimab in advanced cancers. About the study as a whole: Ivuxolimab was a fully human IgG2 agonistic monoclonal antibody targeting the costimulatory receptor OX40 (CD134). Intravenous ivuxolimab was administered to patients every 2 weeks at six dose levels: 0.01, 0.1, 0.3, 1.5, 3 and 10 mg/kg. In the dose-escalation cohort, more than 80% of patients were male, and the mean age was 60 years with a range of roughly 20 to 80. Of the 50 to 55 patients in dose escalation, about 20 had hepatocellular carcinoma, roughly 15 had melanoma, 9 had renal cell carcinoma and 9 had head and neck cancer. The point of sequencing TCRbeta in the periphery was to test whether ivuxolimab changed TCR sequence diversity and drove clonal T-cell expansion. Partial responses occurred in three dose-escalation patients: two with cutaneous melanoma and one with hepatocellular carcinoma. Prior anti-PD-1, anti-PD-L1 or anti-CTLA-4 therapy was permitted, and checkpoint inhibitors had been received by 40% to 50% of dose-escalation patients. The paper covers the monotherapy dose-escalation part of the phase I ivuxolimab trial, which included N ≈ 52 patients. Overall study results and their limits: Which antigens the clonally expanded peripheral T cells were specific for was not determined. At doses from 0.1 to 3.0 mg/kg, clonal expansion was seen in both CD4+ and CD8+ blood T cells between baseline and week 6. Low levels of normalized T-cell clonal expansion were also seen in some nonresponding patients. In the 0.1-3.0 mg/kg groups, partial responders were among the patients with the lowest normalized peripheral clonal expansion, particularly in CD8+ T cells. After ivuxolimab, CD8+ T cells had more expanded clones than CD4+ T cells on average.

For sequencing of the TCRbeta CDR3 region, genomic DNA was extracted from the sorted cells. The immunoSEQ Assay was used for sequencing of TCRbeta CDR3 regions. Drawn from immuneACCESS, this table holds only the in-frame rearrangements with V and J called that TCRdb kept. Clones are partly lost; checked studies trace under half to an unresolved V gene and leave the rest unexplained. The sample has roughly 40,000 clones on record, about nine tenths of them singletons. In total, the top ten clones hold 4.5% to 6% of the sample. The sample was CD4+ or CD8+ T cells sorted from blood, taken in a trial of the OX40 agonist ivuxolimab. The TCR comes from an adult with an advanced solid tumor such as melanoma, head and neck, liver or kidney cancer.

The nucleotide sequence is given as TGTGCCAGTTCGCCCGGGACTAGCGGGAGGGCCTCGGGCAATGAGCAGTTCTTC. This is translated as CASSPGTSGRASGNEQFF. In this chain, TRBV18 is recombined with TRBJ2-1, with 16 bases aligning to TRBD2. From the germline V gene, CDR1 is KGHSH and CDR2 is LQKENI. V ends up 9 bases short and J 6 bases short, with an unmatched junction base count of 14. The CDR3 sequence holds 18 residues, the cysteine and phenylalanine included. Just the 54-base CDR3 DNA is kept, in frame starting at base 1.